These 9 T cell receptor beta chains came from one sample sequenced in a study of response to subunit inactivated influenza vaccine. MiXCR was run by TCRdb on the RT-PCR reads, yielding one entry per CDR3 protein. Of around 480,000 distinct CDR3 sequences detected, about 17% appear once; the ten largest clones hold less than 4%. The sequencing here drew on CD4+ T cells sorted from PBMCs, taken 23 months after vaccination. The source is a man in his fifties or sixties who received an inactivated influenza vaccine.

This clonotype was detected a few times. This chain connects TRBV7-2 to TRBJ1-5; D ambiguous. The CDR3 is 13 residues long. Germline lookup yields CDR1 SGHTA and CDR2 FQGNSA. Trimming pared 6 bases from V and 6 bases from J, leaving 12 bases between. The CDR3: CASSQHFGQPQHF. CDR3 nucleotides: TGTGCCAGCAGTCAACACTTCGGTCAGCCCCAGCATTTT.

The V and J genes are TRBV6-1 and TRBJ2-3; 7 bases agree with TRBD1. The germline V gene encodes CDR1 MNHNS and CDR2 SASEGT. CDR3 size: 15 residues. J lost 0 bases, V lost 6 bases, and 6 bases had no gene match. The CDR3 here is CASSLRGPSTDTQYF. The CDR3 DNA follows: TGTGCCAGCAGCCTTAGGGGGCCTAGCACAGATACGCAGTATTTT.

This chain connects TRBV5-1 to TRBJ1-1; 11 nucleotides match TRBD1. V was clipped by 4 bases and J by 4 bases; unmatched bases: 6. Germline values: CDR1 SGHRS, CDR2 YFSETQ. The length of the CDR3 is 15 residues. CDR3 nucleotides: TGCGCCAGCAGCGAAAGGACAGGGGGCGGCACTGAAGCTTTCTTT. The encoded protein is CASSERTGGGTEAFF.

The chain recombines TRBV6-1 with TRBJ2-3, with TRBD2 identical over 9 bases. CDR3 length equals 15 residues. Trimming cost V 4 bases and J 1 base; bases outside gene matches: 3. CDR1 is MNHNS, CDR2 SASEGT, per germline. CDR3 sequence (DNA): TGTGCCAGCAGTGTTCTAGCGGGACGCACAGATACGCAGTATTTT. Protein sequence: CASSVLAGRTDTQYF.

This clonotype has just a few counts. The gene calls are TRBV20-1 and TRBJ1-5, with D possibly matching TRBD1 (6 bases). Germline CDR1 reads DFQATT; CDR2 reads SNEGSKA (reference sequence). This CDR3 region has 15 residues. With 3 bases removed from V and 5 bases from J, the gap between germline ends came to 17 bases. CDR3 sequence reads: CSASQASRGDQPQHF. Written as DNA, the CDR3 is TGCAGTGCTAGTCAAGCCTCCAGGGGAGATCAGCCCCAGCATTTT.

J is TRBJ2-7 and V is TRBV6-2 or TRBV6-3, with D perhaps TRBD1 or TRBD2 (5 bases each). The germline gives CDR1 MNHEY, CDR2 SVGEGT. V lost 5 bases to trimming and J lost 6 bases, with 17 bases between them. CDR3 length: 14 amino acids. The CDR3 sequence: CASSTVGRRGEQYF. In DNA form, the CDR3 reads TGTGCCAGCAGTACCGTGGGACGAAGGGGCGAGCAGTACTTC.

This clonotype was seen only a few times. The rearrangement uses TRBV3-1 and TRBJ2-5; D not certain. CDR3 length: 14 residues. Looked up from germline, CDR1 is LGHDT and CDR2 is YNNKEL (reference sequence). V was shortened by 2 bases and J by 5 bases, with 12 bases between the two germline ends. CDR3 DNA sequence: TGTGCCAGCAGCCAAATAGGGTCCGACGAGACCCAGTACTTC. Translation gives CASSQIGSDETQYF.

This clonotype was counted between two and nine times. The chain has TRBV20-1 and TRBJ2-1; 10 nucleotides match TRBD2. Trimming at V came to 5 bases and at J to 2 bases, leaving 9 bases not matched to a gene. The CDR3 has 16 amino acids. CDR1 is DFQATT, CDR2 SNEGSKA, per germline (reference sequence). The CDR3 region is CSAPSQAGGTYNEQFF. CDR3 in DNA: TGCAGTGCTCCATCCCAAGCGGGAGGGACCTACAATGAGCAGTTCTTC.

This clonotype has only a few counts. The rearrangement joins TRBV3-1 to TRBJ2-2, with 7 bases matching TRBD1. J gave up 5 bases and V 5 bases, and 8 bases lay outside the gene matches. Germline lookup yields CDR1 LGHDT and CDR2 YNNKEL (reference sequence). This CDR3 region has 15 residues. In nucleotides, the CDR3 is TGTGCCAGCAGCAAAACAGGGGTCCGGACCGGGGAGCTGTTTTTT. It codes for CASSKTGVRTGELFF.